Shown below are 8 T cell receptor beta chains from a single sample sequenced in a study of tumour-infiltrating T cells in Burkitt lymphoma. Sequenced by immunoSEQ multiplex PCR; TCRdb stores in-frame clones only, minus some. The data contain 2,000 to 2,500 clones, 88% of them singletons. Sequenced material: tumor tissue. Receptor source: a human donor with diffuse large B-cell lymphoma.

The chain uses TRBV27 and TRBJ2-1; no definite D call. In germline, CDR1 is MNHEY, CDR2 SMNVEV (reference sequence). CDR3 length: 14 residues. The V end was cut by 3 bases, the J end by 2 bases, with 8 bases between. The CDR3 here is CASSLRDPYNEQFF. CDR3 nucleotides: TGTGCCAGCAGTTTGCGCGACCCCTACAATGAGCAGTTCTTC.

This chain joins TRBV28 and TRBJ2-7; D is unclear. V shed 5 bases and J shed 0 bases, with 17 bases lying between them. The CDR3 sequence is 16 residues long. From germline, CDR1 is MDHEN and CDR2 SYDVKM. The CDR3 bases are TGTGCCAGCAGTGTCAGCTCATACGTCCCCTCCTACGAGCAGTACTTC. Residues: CASSVSSYVPSYEQYF.

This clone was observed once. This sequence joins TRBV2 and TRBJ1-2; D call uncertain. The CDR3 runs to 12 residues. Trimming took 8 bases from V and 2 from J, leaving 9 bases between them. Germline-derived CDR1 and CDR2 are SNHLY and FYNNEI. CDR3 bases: TGTGCCAGCGCTCCTCAAAACTATGGCTACACCTTC. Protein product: CASAPQNYGYTF.

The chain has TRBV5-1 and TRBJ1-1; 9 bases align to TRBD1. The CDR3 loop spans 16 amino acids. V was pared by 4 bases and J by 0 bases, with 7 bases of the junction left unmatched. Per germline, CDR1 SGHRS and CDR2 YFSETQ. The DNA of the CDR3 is TGCGCCAGCAGCCTAGGGACAGGGATTATGAACACTGAAGCTTTCTTT. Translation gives CASSLGTGIMNTEAFF. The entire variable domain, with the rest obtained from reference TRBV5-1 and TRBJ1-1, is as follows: KAGVTQTPRYLIKTRGQQVTLSCSPISGHRSVSWYQQTPGQGLQFLFEYFSETQRNKGNFPGRFSGRQFSNSRSEMNVSTLELGDSALYLCASSLGTGIMNTEAFFGQGTRLTVV.

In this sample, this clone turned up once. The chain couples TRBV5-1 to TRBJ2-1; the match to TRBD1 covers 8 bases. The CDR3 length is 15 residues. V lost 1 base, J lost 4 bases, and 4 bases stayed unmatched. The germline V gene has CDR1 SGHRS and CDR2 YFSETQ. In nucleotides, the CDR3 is TGCGCCAGCAGCTTGTTACAGGGGGTTTACAATGAGCAGTTCTTC. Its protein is CASSLLQGVYNEQFF.

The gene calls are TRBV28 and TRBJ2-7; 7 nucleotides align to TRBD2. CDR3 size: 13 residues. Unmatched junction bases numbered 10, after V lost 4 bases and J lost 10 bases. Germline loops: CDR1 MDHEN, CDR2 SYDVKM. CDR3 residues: CASSSQAGWQQYF. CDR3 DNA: TGTGCCAGCAGTTCCCAAGCGGGATGGCAACAGTACTTC.

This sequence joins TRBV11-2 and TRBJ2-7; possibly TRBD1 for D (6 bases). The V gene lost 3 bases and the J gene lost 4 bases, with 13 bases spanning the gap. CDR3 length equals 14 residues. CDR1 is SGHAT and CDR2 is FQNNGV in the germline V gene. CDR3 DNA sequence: TGTGCCAGCAGCTTTGCAGGGGCCGGTTACGAGCAGTACTTC. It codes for CASSFAGAGYEQYF.

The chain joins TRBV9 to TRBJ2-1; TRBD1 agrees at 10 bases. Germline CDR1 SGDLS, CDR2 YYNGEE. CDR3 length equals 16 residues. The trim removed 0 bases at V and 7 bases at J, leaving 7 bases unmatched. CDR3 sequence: CASSVATGGAQNEQFF. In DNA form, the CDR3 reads TGTGCCAGCAGCGTAGCGACAGGGGGCGCCCAGAATGAGCAGTTCTTC.